A selection of T cell receptor beta chains follows, all from one sample in a study of T cells after yellow fever vaccination. TCRdb used MiXCR to reprocess the 5' RACE reads, holding one entry per CDR3 protein. This repertoire shows a few hundred thousand distinct CDR3 sequences, around 6.8% found once; its top ten account for over 15%. Sequenced material: PBMCs, taken 45 days after the first yellow fever vaccination. The source is a man between 18 and 29 years old who received the YFV17D yellow fever vaccine. Both conserved end residues are part of each CDR3. D genes are given only for firm matches. Clone sizes are given selectively: once, few, many, or a class where the clone is expanded.

size,J,length,D,V,DNA,CDR3
.,TRBJ1-1,12,.,TRBV6-2/TRBV6-3,TGTGCCAGCAGTTACCCGGACGTACGGGCTTTCTTT,CASSYPDVRAFF
few,TRBJ2-3,17,TRBD2,TRBV2,TGTGCCAGCAGTGCATGGTCTAGCGGGGGGGAGAGAGATACGCAGTATTTT,CASSAWSSGGERDTQYF
.,TRBJ2-2,15,TRBD1,TRBV4-1,TGCGCCAGCAGCCAGCCGGGACAGACTACCGGGGAGCTGTTTTTT,CASSQPGQTTGELFF
many,TRBJ1-2,14,TRBD1,TRBV29-1,TGCAGCGTTGAAGCTTGGACAGGGGTGGCAGGCTACACCTTC,CSVEAWTGVAGYTF
many,TRBJ2-7,13,.,TRBV12-3/TRBV12-4,TGTGCCAGCAGCAGGACAGACTCCTACGAGCAGTACTTC,CASSRTDSYEQYF
few,TRBJ2-7,17,TRBD1,TRBV20-1,TGCAGTGCTAGAGATCGGGTCGGGACAGCCTTTTCCTACGAGCAGTACTTC,CSARDRVGTAFSYEQYF
.,TRBJ2-2,13,.,TRBV29-1,TGCAGCGTTGAGTTGTCTAGTCCCGGGGAGCTGTTTTTT,CSVELSSPGELFF
many,TRBJ2-4,12,.,TRBV12-3/TRBV12-4,TGTGCCAGCAGAAGGGACATGAACATTCAGTACTTC,CASRRDMNIQYF
.,TRBJ2-1,15,.,TRBV7-2,TGTGCCAGCAGCTCATCACATGCGGGACAGCCGGTCCTGTTCTTC,CASSSSHAGQPVLFF
.,TRBJ2-1,17,.,TRBV7-6,TGTGCCAGCAGCTTAGATTCCGGGGGCGACTCCTACAATGAGCAGTTCTTC,CASSLDSGGDSYNEQFF
many,TRBJ1-2,14,.,TRBV7-2,TGTGCCAGCAGCCCACACAACGCGAACTATGGCTACACCTTC,CASSPHNANYGYTF
many,TRBJ1-5,15,.,TRBV5-1,TGCGCCAGCAGCTTGGAGGGGTTAAGCAATCAGCCCCAGCATTTT,CASSLEGLSNQPQHF
few,TRBJ2-7,14,TRBD2,TRBV15,TGTGCCACCTCCCGGGGGGAGGGGACCTACGAGCAGTACTTC,CATSRGEGTYEQYF
.,TRBJ1-2,14,.,TRBV3-1,TGTGCCAGCAGCCAAGGCGAACAGAACTATGGCTACACCTTC,CASSQGEQNYGYTF
.,TRBJ1-5,15,.,TRBV20-1,TGCAGTGCTAGGGGGGGGGTCTATAGCAATCAGCCCCAGCATTTT,CSARGGVYSNQPQHF
.,TRBJ2-1,11,.,TRBV6-1,TGTGCCAGCAGAAGCGGCGAGGGGCAGTTCTTC,CASRSGEGQFF